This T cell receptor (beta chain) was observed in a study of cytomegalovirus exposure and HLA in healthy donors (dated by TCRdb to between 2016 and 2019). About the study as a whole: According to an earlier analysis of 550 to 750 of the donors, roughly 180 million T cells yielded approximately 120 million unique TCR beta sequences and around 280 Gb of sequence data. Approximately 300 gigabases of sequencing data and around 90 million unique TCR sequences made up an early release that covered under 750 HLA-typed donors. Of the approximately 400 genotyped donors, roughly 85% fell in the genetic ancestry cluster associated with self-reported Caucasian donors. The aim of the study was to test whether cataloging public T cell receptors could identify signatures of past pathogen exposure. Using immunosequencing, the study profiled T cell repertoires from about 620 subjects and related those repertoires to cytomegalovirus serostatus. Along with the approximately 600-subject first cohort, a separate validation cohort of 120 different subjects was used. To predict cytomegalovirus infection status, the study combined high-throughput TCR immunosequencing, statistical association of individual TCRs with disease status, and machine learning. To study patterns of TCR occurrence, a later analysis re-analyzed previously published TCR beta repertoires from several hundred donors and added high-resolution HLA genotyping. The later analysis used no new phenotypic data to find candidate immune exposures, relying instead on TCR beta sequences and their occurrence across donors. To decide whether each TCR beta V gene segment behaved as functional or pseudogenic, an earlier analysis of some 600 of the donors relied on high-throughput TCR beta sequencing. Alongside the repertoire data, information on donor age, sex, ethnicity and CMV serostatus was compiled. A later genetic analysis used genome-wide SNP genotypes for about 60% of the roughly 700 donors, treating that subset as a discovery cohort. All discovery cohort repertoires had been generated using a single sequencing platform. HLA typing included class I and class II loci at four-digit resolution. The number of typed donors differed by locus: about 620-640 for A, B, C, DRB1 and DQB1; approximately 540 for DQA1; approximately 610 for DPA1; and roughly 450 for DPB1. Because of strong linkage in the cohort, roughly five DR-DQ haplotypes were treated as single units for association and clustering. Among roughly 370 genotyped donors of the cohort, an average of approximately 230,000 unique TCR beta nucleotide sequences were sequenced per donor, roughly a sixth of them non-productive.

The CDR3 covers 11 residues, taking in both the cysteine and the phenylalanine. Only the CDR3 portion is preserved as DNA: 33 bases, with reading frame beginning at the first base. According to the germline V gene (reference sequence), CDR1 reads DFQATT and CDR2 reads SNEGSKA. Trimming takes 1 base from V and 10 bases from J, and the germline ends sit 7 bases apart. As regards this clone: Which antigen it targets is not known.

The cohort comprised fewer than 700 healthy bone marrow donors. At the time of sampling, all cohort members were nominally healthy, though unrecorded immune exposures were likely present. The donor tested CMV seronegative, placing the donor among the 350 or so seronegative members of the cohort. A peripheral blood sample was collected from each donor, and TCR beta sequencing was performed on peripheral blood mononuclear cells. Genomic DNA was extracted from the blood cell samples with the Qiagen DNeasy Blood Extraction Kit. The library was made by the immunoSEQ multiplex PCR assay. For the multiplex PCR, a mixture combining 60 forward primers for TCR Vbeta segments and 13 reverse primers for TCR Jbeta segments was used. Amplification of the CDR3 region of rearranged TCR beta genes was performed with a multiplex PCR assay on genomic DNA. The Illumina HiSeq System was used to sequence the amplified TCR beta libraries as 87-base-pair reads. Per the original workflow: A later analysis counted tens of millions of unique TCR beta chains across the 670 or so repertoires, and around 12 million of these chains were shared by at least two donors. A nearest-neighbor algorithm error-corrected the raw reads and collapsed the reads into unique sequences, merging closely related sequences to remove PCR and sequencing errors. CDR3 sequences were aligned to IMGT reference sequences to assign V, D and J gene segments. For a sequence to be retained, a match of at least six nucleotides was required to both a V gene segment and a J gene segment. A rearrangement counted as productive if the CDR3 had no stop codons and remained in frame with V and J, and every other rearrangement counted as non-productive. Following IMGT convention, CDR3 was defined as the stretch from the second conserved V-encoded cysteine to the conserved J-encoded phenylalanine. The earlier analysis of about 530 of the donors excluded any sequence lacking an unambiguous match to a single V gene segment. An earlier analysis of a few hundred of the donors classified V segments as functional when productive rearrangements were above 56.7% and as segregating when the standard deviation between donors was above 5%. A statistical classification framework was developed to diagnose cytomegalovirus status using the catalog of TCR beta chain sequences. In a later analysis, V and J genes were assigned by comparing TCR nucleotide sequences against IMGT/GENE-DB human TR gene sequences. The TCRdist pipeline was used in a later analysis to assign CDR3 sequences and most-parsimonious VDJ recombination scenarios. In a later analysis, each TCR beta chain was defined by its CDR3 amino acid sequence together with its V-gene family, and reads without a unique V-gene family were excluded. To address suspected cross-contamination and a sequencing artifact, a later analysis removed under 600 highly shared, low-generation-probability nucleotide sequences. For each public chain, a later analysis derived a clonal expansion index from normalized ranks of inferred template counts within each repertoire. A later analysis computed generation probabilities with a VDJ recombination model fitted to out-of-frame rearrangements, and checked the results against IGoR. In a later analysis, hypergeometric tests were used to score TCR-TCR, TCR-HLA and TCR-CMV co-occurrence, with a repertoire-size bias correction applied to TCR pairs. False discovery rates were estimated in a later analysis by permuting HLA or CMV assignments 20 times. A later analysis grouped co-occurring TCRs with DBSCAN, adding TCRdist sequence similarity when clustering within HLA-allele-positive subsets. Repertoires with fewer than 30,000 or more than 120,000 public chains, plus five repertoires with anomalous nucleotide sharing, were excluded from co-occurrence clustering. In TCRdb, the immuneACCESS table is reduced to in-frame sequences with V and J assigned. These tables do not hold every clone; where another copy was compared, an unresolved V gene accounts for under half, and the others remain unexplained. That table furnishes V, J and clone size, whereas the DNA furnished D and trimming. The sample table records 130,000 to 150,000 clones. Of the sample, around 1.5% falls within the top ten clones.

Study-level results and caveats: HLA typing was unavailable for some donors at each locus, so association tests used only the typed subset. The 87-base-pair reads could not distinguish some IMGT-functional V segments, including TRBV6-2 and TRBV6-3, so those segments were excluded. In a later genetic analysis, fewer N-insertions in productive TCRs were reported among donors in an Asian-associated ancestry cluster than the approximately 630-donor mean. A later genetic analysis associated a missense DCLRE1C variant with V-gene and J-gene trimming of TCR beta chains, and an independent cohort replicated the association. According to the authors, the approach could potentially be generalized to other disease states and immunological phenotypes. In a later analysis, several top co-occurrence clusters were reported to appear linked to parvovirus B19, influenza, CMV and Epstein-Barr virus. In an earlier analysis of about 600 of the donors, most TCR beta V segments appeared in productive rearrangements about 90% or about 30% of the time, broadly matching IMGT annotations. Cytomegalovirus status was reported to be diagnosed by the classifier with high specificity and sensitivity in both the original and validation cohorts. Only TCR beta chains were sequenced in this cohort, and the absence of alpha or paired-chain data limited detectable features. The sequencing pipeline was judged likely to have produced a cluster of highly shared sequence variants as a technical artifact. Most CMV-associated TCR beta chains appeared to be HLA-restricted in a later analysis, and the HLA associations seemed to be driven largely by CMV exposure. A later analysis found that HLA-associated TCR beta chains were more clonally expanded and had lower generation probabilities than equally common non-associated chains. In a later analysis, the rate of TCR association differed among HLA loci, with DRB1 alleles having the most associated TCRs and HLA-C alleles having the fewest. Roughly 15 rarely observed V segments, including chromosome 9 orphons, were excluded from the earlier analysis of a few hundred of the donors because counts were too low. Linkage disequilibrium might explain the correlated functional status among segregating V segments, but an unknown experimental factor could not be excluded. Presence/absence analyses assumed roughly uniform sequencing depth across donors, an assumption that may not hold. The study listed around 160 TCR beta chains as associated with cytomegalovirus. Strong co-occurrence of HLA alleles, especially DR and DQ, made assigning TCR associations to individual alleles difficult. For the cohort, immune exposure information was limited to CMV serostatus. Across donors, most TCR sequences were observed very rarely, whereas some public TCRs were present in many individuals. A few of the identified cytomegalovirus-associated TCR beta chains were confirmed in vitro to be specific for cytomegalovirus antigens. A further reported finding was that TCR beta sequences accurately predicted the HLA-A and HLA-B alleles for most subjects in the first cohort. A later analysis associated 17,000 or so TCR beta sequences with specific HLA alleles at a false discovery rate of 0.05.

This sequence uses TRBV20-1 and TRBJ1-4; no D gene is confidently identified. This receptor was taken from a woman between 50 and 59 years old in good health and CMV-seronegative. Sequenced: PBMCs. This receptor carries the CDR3 CSARVGGKLFF. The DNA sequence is TGCAGTGCTAGAGTGGGAGGAAAACTGTTTTTT.